A selection of T cell receptor beta chains follows, all from one sample in a study of blood T cell repertoires in COVID-19. Clones were read by immunoSEQ multiplex PCR, and TCRdb kept only the in-frame ones, dropping some. The sample has 240,000 or so clones, 70% to 90% seen once. The specimen sequenced was peripheral blood. All receptors derive from a woman aged 65 to 85 with active or convalescent COVID-19. Both conserved end residues are part of each CDR3. The D gene is left open where the match is weak. Clone size is not always given. Where it is, it says once, few, many or a class for expanded clones.

D	V	size	J	CDR3	DNA
.	TRBV2	.	TRBJ1-5	CASRAEGFQPQHF	TGTGCCAGCAGGGCGGAGGGGTTTCAGCCCCAGCATTTT
TRBD1	TRBV4-3	once	TRBJ1-5	CASSQGLQGAGQPQHF	TGCGCCAGCAGCCAAGGGTTACAGGGGGCGGGTCAGCCCCAGCATTTT
TRBD1	TRBV6-5	.	TRBJ2-2	CASSFDREGSGELFF	TGTGCCAGCAGTTTCGACAGGGAAGGGTCCGGGGAGCTGTTTTTT
.	TRBV7-2	.	TRBJ1-1	CASSPQGILYTEAFF	TGTGCCAGCAGCCCCCAGGGGATTTTATACACTGAAGCTTTCTTT
TRBD1	TRBV5-5	.	TRBJ1-5	CASSLEEDRAYQPQHF	TGTGCCAGCAGCTTGGAGGAGGACAGGGCCTATCAGCCCCAGCATTTT
.	TRBV5-1	.	TRBJ1-4	CASSHSAEKEKLFF	TGCGCCAGCAGCCATTCGGCGGAGAAGGAAAAACTGTTTTTT
.	TRBV7-6	once	TRBJ1-6	CASSSRTRGDNSPLHF	TGTGCCAGCAGCTCGCGGACCCGGGGGGATAATTCACCCCTCCACTTT
.	TRBV6-5	.	TRBJ2-7	CASPSRDSYEQYF	TGTGCCAGCCCAAGTCGGGACTCCTACGAGCAGTACTTC
TRBD2	TRBV6-5	.	TRBJ2-1	CASSRGDRDNEQFF	TGTGCCAGCTCTCGGGGGGATCGAGACAATGAGCAGTTCTTC
.	TRBV5-6	.	TRBJ1-1	CASSFLSSRGWNTEAFF	TGTGCCAGCAGCTTTTTGAGTTCAAGGGGATGGAACACTGAAGCTTTCTTT
TRBD2	TRBV24-1	.	TRBJ2-1	CATANRGGANEQFF	TGTGCCACCGCGAATCGCGGGGGGGCCAATGAGCAGTTCTTC
.	TRBV20-1	.	TRBJ2-5	CSASGTSTQETQYF	TGCAGTGCTAGTGGGACTTCTACACAAGAGACCCAGTACTTC
.	TRBV2	.	TRBJ2-5	CASSERGLLAPKTQYF	TGTGCCAGCAGTGAGCGCGGGCTTCTCGCCCCAAAGACCCAGTACTTC
.	TRBV10-3	.	TRBJ1-1	CAISEKGRETEAFF	TGTGCCATCAGTGAGAAGGGGCGTGAAACTGAAGCTTTCTTT
TRBD1	TRBV15	.	TRBJ1-4	CATSREGQGSEKLFF	TGTGCCACCAGCAGGGAGGGACAGGGTTCTGAAAAACTGTTTTTT
TRBD1	TRBV10-3	.	TRBJ1-1	CAISGDRLNTEAFF	TGTGCCATCAGTGGGGACAGGCTGAACACTGAAGCTTTCTTT
.	TRBV4-1	.	TRBJ2-7	CASSRTVGLRYEQYF	TGCGCCAGCAGCCGCACGGTGGGGCTCCGCTACGAGCAGTACTTC
.	TRBV5-4	.	TRBJ1-6	CASSLGSSYNSPLHF	TGTGCCAGCAGCTTGGGCAGCTCCTATAATTCACCCCTCCACTTT
.	TRBV19	.	TRBJ1-5	CASSIRIIEVLGNQPQHF	TGTGCCAGTAGTATACGAATTATTGAGGTGTTAGGCAATCAGCCCCAGCATTTT
.	TRBV2	.	TRBJ2-3	CASTGPVLTDTQYF	TGTGCCAGCACAGGGCCCGTCCTCACAGATACGCAGTATTTT
.	TRBV12-5	.	TRBJ1-2	CASGSSRGWAYYGYTF	TGTGCTAGTGGTTCGTCGCGGGGTTGGGCCTACTATGGCTACACCTTC
TRBD1	TRBV6-5	.	TRBJ1-1	CASRDRENTEAFF	TGTGCCAGCAGAGACAGGGAGAACACTGAAGCTTTCTTT
.	TRBV14	once	TRBJ1-2	CASSQGRGAGYGYTF	TGTGCCAGCAGCCAGGGCCGGGGGGCTGGGTATGGCTACACCTTC
.	TRBV6-6	.	TRBJ2-5	CASSYSSHQETQYF	TGTGCCAGCAGTTACTCGAGTCACCAAGAGACCCAGTACTTC
TRBD2	TRBV4-2	.	TRBJ2-3	CASSQDGGGGASTDTQYF	TGTGCCAGCAGCCAAGATGGGGGCGGGGGGGCAAGCACAGATACGCAGTATTTT
.	TRBV12-5	.	TRBJ1-6	CASRDRSYNSPLHF	TGTGCTAGCCGAGACAGGAGTTATAATTCACCCCTCCACTTT
.	TRBV4-3	.	TRBJ2-3	CASSQYPSLLTDTQYF	TGCGCCAGCAGCCAATATCCCTCCCTTCTAACAGATACGCAGTATTTT
.	TRBV11-3	once	TRBJ2-5	CASSLDRRADPQYF	TGTGCCAGCAGCTTAGACCGGCGGGCAGACCCACAGTACTTC
TRBD2	TRBV7-2	once	TRBJ2-3	CASRPSGRGEDTQYF	TGTGCCAGCCGTCCTAGCGGGAGAGGGGAAGATACGCAGTATTTT
.	TRBV23-1	.	TRBJ2-7	CASSRKLQAYEQYF	TGCGCCAGCAGCCGAAAACTTCAAGCCTACGAGCAGTACTTC
.	TRBV7-9	.	TRBJ2-7	CASSLWASYEQYF	TGTGCCAGCAGCTTATGGGCCTCCTACGAGCAGTACTTC
TRBD2	TRBV11-2	.	TRBJ2-7	CASSLLSGEVYEQYF	TGTGCCAGCAGCCTCCTCAGCGGGGAAGTCTACGAGCAGTACTTC
TRBD2	TRBV24-1	once	TRBJ2-1	CATSDSPGTSDYNEQFF	TGTGCCACCAGTGACAGTCCCGGGACTAGCGATTACAATGAGCAGTTCTTC
.	TRBV6-2/TRBV6-3	.	TRBJ1-1	CASSLPGNTEAFF	TGTGCCAGCAGTCTGCCCGGGAACACTGAAGCTTTCTTT
.	TRBV4-1	.	TRBJ1-5	CASSQGRGGNQPQHF	TGCGCCAGCAGCCAGGGGAGAGGAGGCAATCAGCCCCAGCATTTT
.	TRBV3-1/TRBV3-2	.	TRBJ2-3	CASSQGRGGVNTQYF	TGTGCCAGCAGCCAAGGCAGGGGCGGCGTAAATACGCAGTATTTT
TRBD2	TRBV9	.	TRBJ2-3	CASSVAAGATDTQYF	TGTGCCAGCAGCGTAGCAGCGGGGGCCACAGATACGCAGTATTTT
.	TRBV6-2/TRBV6-3	few	TRBJ1-6	CASSYLSGPGNSPLHF	TGTGCCAGCAGTTATTTATCAGGGCCTGGTAATTCACCCCTCCACTTT
.	TRBV7-8	once	TRBJ1-5	CASSLATGGGQPQHF	TGTGCCAGCAGCTTAGCCACAGGTGGAGGGCAGCCCCAGCATTTT
.	TRBV5-1	.	TRBJ1-2	CASSPGEPYGYTF	TGCGCCAGCAGCCCCGGGGAGCCTTATGGCTACACCTTC
.	TRBV20-1	.	TRBJ1-1	CSARDFGAFF	TGCAGTGCTCGGGACTTCGGAGCTTTCTTT
TRBD1	TRBV19	few	TRBJ1-2	CASRQPGQLHGYTF	TGTGCCAGTAGACAACCGGGACAGCTACATGGCTACACCTTC
TRBD1	TRBV5-1	.	TRBJ1-3	CASSLDRGGNTIYF	TGCGCCAGCAGCTTGGACAGGGGTGGAAACACCATATATTTT
.	TRBV9	.	TRBJ1-2	CASSVQGYGYTF	TGTGCCAGCAGCGTGCAGGGCTATGGCTACACCTTC
.	TRBV7-9	.	TRBJ1-3	CASSYSGTLGNTIYF	TGTGCCAGCAGCTACTCCGGGACTCTAGGAAACACCATATATTTT
.	TRBV19	.	TRBJ1-1	CASSSQGNTEAFF	TGTGCCAGTAGTTCGCAGGGGAACACTGAAGCTTTCTTT
TRBD1	TRBV9	few	TRBJ1-1	CASSVEDRATAFF	TGTGCCAGCAGCGTAGAGGACAGGGCTACAGCTTTCTTT
.	TRBV4-3	.	TRBJ1-4	CASSQVTAEKLFF	TGCGCCAGCAGCCAAGTGACTGCTGAAAAACTGTTTTTT